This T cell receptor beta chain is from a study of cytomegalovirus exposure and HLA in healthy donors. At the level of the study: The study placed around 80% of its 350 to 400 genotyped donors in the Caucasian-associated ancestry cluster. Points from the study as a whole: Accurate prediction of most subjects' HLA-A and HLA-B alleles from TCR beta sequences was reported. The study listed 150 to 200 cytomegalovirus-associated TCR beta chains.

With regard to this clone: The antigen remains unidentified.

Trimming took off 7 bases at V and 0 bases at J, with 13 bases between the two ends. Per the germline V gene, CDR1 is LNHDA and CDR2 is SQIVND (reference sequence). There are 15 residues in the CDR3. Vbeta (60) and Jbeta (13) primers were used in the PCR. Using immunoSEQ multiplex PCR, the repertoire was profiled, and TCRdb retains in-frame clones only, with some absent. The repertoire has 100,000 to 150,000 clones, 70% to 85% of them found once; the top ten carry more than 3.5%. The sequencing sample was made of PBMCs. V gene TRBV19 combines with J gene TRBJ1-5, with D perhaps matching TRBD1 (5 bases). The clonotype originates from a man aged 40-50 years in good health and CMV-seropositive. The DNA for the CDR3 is TGTGCCAGTATGTTTGACAGAAATAGCAATCAGCCCCAGCATTTT. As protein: CASMFDRNSNQPQHF.